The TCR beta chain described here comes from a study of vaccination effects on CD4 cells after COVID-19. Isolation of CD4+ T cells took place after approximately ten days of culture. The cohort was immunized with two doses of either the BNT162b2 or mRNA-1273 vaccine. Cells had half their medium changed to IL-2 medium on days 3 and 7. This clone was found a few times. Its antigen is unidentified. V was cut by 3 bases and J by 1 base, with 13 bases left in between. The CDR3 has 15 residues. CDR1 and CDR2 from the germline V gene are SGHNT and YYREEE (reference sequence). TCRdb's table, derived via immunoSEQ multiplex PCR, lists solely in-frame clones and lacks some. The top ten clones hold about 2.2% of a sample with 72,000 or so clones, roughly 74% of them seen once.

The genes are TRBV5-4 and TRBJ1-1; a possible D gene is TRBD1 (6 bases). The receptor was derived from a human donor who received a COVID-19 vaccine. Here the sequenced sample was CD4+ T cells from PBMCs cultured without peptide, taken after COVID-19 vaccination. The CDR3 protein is CASSSNRAQNTEAFF. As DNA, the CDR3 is TGTGCCAGCAGCTCAAACAGGGCCCAGAACACTGAAGCTTTCTTT.